The 3 T cell receptor beta chains listed next were all sequenced from one sample in a study of Graves' ophthalmopathy and Graves' hyperthyroidism. Researchers took RNA transcripts and amplified TCR beta CDR3 regions from them. HTBI primers were employed in first-round RT-PCR, then a second-round multiplex PCR followed. TCRdb re-called the multiplex PCR reads with MiXCR, one entry per CDR3 protein. The sample has about 390,000 distinct CDR3 sequences; 15% are singletons. The sample was peripheral blood. The source of these receptors is a woman aged 18-30 years with stable Graves' hyperthyroidism.

This clonotype has a handful of counts. The CDR3 nucleotides read TGCAGTGCTAGAGATGAGGCTAGCGGGGGGGGCTTAGAGACCCAGTACTTC. Protein: CSARDEASGGGLETQYF. The chain has TRBV20-1 and TRBJ2-5; 12 nucleotides align to TRBD2. Germline V CDR1 and CDR2: DFQATT, SNEGSKA (reference sequence). The CDR3 runs to 17 residues. The V segment lost 0 bases and the J segment 4 bases; nucleotides outside the gene matches: 9.

This rearrangement joins TRBV5-1 to TRBJ1-1; 9 positions agree with TRBD1. The CDR3 runs to 13 residues. Trimming at V came to 2 bases and at J to 7 bases, leaving 3 bases not matched to a gene. Germline V gives CDR1 SGHRS, CDR2 YFSETQ. This chain's CDR3 is CASSLQGQGEAFF. CDR3 DNA sequence: TGCGCCAGCAGCTTACAGGGACAGGGTGAAGCTTTCTTT. The full variable domain, rest sourced from reference TRBV5-1 and TRBJ1-1, is KAGVTQTPRYLIKTRGQQVTLSCSPISGHRSVSWYQQTPGQGLQFLFEYFSETQRNKGNFPGRFSGRQFSNSRSEMNVSTLELGDSALYLCASSLQGQGEAFFGQGTRLTVV.

This clonotype was counted at least ten times. The J gene is TRBJ1-5, the V gene TRBV6-1; 8 bases are shared with TRBD1. The germline V gene has CDR1 MNHNS and CDR2 SASEGT. The CDR3 is 14 residues long. The trim removed 2 bases at V and 4 bases at J, leaving 1 base unmatched. The CDR3 sequence: CASSEQGANQPQHF. The CDR3 nucleotides read TGTGCCAGCAGTGAACAGGGGGCTAATCAGCCCCAGCATTTT.